This TCR beta chain was captured by sequencing in a study of blood T cells in healthy people across ages. This clonotype was seen more than once but under ten times. The CDR3 contains 18 residues. Trimming took 0 bases from V and 4 from J; bases not matched to a gene: 11. Germline assignment: CDR1 DFQATT and CDR2 SNEGSKA (reference sequence). A second PCR of about 6 to 11 cycles used a sample-barcoded 5' primer and a J-beta primer mix. One entry per CDR3 protein results from TCRdb running MiXCR on the 5' RACE reads. The sample lists under 2 million distinct CDR3 sequences; about 35% were seen once. Sequencing input: blood. This TCR was sampled from a woman aged 30 to 39 in good health. V gene TRBV20-1 combines with J gene TRBJ2-3, with TRBD2 identical over 12 bases. CDR3 coding DNA: TGCAGTGCTAGAGATTTTCTAGCGGGGGGGCAGGTTTCAGATACGCAGTATTTT. It encodes CSARDFLAGGQVSDTQYF.